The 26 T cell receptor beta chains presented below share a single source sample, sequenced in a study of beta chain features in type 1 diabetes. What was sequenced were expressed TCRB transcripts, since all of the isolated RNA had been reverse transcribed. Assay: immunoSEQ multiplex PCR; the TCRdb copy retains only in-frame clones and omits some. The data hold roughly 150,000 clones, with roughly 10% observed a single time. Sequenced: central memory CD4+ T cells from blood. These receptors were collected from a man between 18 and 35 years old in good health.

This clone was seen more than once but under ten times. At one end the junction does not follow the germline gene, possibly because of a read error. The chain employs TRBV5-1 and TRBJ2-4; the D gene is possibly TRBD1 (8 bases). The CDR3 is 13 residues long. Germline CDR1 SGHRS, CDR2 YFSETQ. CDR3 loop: CASSSDQRDRNFF. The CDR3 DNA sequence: TGCGCCAGCAGCTCCGATCAGCGGGACAGGAATTTCTTC.

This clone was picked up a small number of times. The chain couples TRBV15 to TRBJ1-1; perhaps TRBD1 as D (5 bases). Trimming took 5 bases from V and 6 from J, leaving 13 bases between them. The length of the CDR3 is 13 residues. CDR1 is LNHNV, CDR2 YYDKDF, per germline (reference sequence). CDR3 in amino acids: CATSVGRGAEAFF. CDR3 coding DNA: TGTGCCACCAGCGTGGGAAGGGGCGCTGAAGCTTTCTTT.

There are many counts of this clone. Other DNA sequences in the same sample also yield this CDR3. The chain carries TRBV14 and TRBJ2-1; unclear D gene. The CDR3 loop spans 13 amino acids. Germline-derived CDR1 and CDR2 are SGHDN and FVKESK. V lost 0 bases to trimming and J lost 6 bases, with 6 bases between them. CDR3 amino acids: CASSQDRRNEQFF. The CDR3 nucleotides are TGTGCCAGCAGCCAAGATCGACGCAATGAGCAGTTCTTC. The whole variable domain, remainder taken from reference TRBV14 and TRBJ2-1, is EAGVTQFPSHSVIEKGQTVTLRCDPISGHDNLYWYRRVMGKEIKFLLHFVKESKQDESGMPNNRFLAERTGGTYSTLKVQPAELEDSGVYFCASSQDRRNEQFFGPGTRLTVL.

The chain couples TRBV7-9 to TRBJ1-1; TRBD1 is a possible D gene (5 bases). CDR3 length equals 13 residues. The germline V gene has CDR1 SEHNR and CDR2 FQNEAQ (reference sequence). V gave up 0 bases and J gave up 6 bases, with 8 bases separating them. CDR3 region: CASSLARDSEAFF. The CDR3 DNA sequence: TGTGCCAGCAGCTTAGCGAGGGACTCTGAAGCTTTCTTT.

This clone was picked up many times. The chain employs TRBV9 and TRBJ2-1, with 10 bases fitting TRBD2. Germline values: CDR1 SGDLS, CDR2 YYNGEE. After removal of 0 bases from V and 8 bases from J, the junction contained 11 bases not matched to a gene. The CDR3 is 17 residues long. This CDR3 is CASSVGFTSGARDEQFF. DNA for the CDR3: TGTGCCAGCAGCGTAGGGTTCACTAGCGGGGCAAGGGATGAGCAGTTCTTC.

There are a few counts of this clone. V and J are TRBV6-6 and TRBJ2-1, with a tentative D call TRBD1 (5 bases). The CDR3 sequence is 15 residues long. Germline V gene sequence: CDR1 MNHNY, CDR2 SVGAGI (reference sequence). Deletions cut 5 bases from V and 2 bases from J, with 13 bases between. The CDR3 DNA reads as TGTGCCAGCAGTAGACCGCAGGGTACCTACAATGAGCAGTTCTTC. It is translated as CASSRPQGTYNEQFF.

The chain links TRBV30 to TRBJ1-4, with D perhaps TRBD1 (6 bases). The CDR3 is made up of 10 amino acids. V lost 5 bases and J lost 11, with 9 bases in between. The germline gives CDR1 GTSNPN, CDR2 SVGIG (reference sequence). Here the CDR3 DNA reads TGTGCCTGGGCCGGACAGAAACTGTTTTTT. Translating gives CAWAGQKLFF.

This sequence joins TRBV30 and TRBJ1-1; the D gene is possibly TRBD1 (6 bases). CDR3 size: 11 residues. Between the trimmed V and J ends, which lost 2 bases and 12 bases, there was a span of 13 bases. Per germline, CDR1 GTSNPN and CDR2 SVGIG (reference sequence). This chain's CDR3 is CAWSIDRRPFF. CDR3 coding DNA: TGTGCCTGGAGTATCGACAGGAGACCTTTCTTT.

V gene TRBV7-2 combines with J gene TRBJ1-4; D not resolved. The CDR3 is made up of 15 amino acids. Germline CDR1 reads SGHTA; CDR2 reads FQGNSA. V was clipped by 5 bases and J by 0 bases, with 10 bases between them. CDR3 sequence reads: CASSANTATNEKLFF. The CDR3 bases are TGTGCCAGCAGCGCCAACACCGCAACTAATGAAAAACTGTTTTTT.

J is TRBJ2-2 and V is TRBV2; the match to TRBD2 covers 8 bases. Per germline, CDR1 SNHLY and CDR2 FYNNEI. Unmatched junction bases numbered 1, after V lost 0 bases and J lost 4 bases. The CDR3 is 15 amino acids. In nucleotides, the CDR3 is TGTGCCAGCAGTGAAGCGCTAGCGGGCACCGGGGAGCTGTTTTTT. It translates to CASSEALAGTGELFF. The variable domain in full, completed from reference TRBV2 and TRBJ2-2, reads EPEVTQTPSHQVTQMGQEVILRCVPISNHLYFYWYRQILGQKVEFLVSFYNNEISEKSEIFDDQFSVERPDGSNFTLKIRSTKLEDSAMYFCASSEALAGTGELFFGEGSRLTVL.

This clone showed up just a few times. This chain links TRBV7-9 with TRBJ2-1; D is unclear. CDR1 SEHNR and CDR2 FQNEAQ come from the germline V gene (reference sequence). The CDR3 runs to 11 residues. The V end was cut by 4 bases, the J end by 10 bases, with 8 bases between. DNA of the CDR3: TGTGCCAGCAGCTCCCGTGGGGAGCAGTTCTTC. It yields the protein CASSSRGEQFF. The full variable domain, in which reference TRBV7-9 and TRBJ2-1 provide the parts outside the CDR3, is DTGVSQNPRHKITKRGQNVTFRCDPISEHNRLYWYRQTLGQGPEFLTYFQNEAQLEKSRLLSDRFSAERPKGSFSTLEIQRTEQGDSAMYLCASSSRGEQFFGPGTRLTVL.

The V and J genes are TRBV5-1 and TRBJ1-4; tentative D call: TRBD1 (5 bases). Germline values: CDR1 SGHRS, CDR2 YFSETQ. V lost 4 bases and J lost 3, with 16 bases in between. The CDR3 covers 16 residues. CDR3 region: CASSPGGVAANEKLFF. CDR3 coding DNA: TGCGCCAGCAGCCCCGGAGGGGTGGCGGCTAATGAAAAACTGTTTTTT.

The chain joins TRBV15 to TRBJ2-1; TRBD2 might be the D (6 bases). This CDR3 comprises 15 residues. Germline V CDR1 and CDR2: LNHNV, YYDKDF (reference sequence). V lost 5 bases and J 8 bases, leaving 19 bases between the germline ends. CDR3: CATSARLVVGDEQFF. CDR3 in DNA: TGTGCCACCAGCGCTAGACTAGTAGTGGGTGATGAGCAGTTCTTC.

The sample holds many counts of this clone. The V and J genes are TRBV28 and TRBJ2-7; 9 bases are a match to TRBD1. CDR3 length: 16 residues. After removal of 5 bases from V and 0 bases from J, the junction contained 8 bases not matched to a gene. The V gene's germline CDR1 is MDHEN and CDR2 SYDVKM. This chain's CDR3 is CASSPSGQGSSYEQYF. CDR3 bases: TGTGCCAGCAGTCCCTCGGGACAGGGAAGCTCCTACGAGCAGTACTTC.

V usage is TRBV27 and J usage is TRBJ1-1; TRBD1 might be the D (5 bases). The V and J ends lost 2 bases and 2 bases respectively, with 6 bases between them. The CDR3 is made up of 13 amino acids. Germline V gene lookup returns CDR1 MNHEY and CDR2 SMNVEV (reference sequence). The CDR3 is CASSLQGNTEAFF. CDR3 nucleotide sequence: TGTGCCAGCAGTTTACAGGGAAACACTGAAGCTTTCTTT.

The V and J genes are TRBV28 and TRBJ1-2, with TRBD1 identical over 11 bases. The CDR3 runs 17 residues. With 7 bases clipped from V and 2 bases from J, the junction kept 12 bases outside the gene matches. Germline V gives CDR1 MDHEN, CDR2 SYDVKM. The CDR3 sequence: CASISGTGGRTNYGYTF. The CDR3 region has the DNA TGTGCCAGCATCTCCGGGACAGGGGGGAGGACGAACTATGGCTACACCTTC.

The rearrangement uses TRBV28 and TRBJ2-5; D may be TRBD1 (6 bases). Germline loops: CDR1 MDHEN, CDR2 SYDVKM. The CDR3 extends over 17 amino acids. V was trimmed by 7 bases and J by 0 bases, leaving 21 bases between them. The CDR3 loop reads CASTPRRTARNQETQYF. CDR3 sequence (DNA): TGTGCCAGCACCCCCAGGAGGACAGCCAGAAACCAAGAGACCCAGTACTTC. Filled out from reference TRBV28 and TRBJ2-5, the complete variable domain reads DVKVTQSSRYLVKRTGEKVFLECVQDMDHENMFWYRQDPGLGLRLIYFSYDVKMKEKGDIPEGYSVSREKKERFSLILESASTNQTSMYLCASTPRRTARNQETQYFGPGTRLLVL.

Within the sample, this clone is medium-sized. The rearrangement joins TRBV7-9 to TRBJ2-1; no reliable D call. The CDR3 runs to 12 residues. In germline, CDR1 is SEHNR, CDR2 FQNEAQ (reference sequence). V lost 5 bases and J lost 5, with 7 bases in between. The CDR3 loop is CASSRTHNEQFF. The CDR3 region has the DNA TGTGCCAGCAGCCGAACCCACAATGAGCAGTTCTTC.

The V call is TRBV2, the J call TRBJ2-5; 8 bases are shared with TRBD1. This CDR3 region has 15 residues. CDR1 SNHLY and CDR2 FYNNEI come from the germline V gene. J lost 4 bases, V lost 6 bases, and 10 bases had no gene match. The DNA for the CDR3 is TGTGCCAGCAGCCTACCCTCAGACAGGGGAGAGACCCAGTACTTC. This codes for CASSLPSDRGETQYF.

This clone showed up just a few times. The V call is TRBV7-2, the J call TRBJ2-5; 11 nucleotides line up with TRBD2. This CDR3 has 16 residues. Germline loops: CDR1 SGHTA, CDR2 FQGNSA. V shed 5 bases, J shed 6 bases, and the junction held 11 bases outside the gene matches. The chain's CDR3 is CASSPPGLAGGKTQYF. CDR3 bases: TGTGCCAGCAGCCCCCCCGGGCTAGCGGGGGGAAAGACCCAGTACTTC.

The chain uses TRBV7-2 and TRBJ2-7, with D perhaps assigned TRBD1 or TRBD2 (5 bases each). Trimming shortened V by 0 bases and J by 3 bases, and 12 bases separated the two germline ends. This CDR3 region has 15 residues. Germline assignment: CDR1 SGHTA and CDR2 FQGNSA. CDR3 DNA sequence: TGTGCCAGCAGCTTAGCGGGGGTCGACTACTACGAGCAGTACTTC. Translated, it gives CASSLAGVDYYEQYF.

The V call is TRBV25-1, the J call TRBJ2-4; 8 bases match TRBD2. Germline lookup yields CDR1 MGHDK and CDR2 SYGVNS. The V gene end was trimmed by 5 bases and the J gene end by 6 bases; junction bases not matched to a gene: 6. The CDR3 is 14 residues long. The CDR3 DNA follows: TGTGCCAGCAGTCCCCGGGAGGGTCGAAACATTCAGTACTTC. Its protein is CASSPREGRNIQYF.

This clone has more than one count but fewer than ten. The CDR3 spells CASTPTPGTGPQRRTDTQYF. The CDR3 DNA sequence: TGTGCCAGCACGCCAACTCCCGGGACAGGGCCCCAACGGCGCACAGATACGCAGTATTTT. J is TRBJ2-3 and V is TRBV18; 9 nucleotides agree with TRBD1. Germline CDR1 and CDR2: KGHSH and LQKENI. Germline trimming cut 8 bases from V and 1 base from J; bases unmatched to any gene: 22. The CDR3 consists of 20 residues.

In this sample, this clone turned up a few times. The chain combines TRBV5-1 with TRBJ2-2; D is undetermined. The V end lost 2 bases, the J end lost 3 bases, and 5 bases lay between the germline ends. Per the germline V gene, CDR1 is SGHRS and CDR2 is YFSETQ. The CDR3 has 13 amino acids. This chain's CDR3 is CASSLGDTGELFF. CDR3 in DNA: TGCGCCAGCAGCTTAGGAGACACCGGGGAGCTGTTTTTT.

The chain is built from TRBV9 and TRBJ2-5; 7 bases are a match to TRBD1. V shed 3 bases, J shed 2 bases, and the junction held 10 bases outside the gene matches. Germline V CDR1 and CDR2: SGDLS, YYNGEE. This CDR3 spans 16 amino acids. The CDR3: CASSAQAQGVQETQYF. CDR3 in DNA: TGTGCCAGCAGCGCACAGGCGCAGGGGGTGCAAGAGACCCAGTACTTC.

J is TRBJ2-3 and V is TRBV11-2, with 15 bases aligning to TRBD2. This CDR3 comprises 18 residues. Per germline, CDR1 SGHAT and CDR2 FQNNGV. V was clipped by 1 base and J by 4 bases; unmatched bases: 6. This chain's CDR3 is CASSLVLRTSGRADTQYF. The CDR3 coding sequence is TGTGCCAGCAGCTTAGTACTTCGGACTAGCGGGAGGGCAGATACGCAGTATTTT.